This is a list of T cell receptor beta chains from one sample in a study of human T cells and chemical hapten exposure. TCRdb reprocessed the RACE reads with MiXCR, giving one entry per CDR3 protein. The sample yields approximately 80,000 distinct CDR3 sequences, 10% to 13% seen once. Sample: whole blood, taken in connection with sensitization to the hapten diphenylcyclopropenone (DPC). The origin of the receptors is a woman in her twenties or thirties with alopecia areata. Some clones in this sample may be carry-over from other donors' samples. CDR3s include the opening cysteine and the closing phenylalanine or tryptophan. D genes are given only for firm matches. Some rows mark clone size as missing; the rest say once, few, many or name a class of expanded clone.

J gene | clone size | V gene | D gene | CDR3 protein | CDR3 DNA
TRBJ2-1 | few | TRBV29-1 | NA | CSTRTPGDEQFF | TGCAGCACTAGGACTCCCGGGGATGAGCAGTTCTTC
TRBJ2-7 | many | TRBV3-2 | NA | CASSPPGQGIPPRYEQYF | TGTGCCAGCAGCCCCCCGGGACAGGGCATACCTCCTAGGTACGAGCAGTACTTC
TRBJ1-5 | few | TRBV11-2 | TRBD1 | CASSLDRKQPQHF | TGTGCCAGCAGCTTGGACAGGAAACAGCCCCAGCATTTT
TRBJ2-3 | NA | TRBV10-3 | NA | CAISDHSTPPGTDTQYF | TGTGCCATCAGTGACCACTCGACACCCCCCGGCACAGATACGCAGTATTTT
TRBJ1-2 | NA | TRBV3-1 | NA | CASSQDFGGPSYGYTF | TGTGCCAGCAGCCAAGATTTTGGGGGCCCAAGCTATGGCTACACCTTC
TRBJ1-2 | many | TRBV5-5 | NA | CASSTGTIYGYTF | TGTGCCAGCAGTACCGGGACGATCTATGGCTACACCTTC
TRBJ2-7 | many | TRBV6-2/TRBV6-3 | TRBD2 | CASRTLAGGSYEQYF | TGTGCCAGCAGAACGCTAGCGGGAGGCTCCTACGAGCAGTACTTC
TRBJ1-1 | many | TRBV12-3/TRBV12-4 | TRBD1 | CASRPGTGGLTAFF | TGTGCCAGCAGACCCGGGACAGGGGGCTTAACAGCTTTCTTT
TRBJ2-5 | few | TRBV20-1 | NA | CSASRSGVQETQYF | TGCAGTGCTTCGCGATCAGGGGTACAAGAGACCCAGTACTTC
TRBJ1-6 | many | TRBV6-6 | TRBD1 | CASRDWTGYDNSPLHF | TGTGCCAGCAGGGACTGGACAGGGTACGATAATTCACCCCTCCACTTT
TRBJ1-1 | many | TRBV4-2 | NA | CASSQDPGTNTEAFF | TGTGCCAGCAGCCAAGATCCGGGGACGAACACTGAAGCTTTCTTT
TRBJ2-2 | NA | TRBV4-3 | NA | CASSQVSSGELFF | TGCGCCAGCAGCCAAGTGTCTTCCGGGGAGCTGTTTTTT
TRBJ2-7 | NA | TRBV5-1 | NA | CASSLDLGGVSYEQYF | TGCGCCAGCAGCTTGGATCTTGGAGGGGTCAGCTACGAGCAGTACTTC
TRBJ2-5 | NA | TRBV7-2 | NA | CASSLAFQGAETQYF | TGTGCCAGCAGCTTAGCTTTCCAGGGCGCGGAGACCCAGTACTTC
TRBJ2-2 | many | TRBV7-9 | TRBD1 | CASSLRQQTGAGELFF | TGTGCCAGCAGCTTACGACAACAAACAGGGGCCGGGGAGCTGTTTTTT
TRBJ2-7 | many | TRBV7-6 | NA | CASSPRDASSYEQYF | TGTGCCAGCAGCCCGAGGGACGCCAGCTCCTACGAGCAGTACTTC
TRBJ2-7 | NA | TRBV15 | NA | CATSRVRQASSYEQYF | TGTGCCACCAGCAGAGTCAGACAGGCGAGCTCCTACGAGCAGTACTTC
TRBJ2-3 | many | TRBV7-9 | TRBD1 | CASSPGQGSTDTQYF | TGTGCCAGCAGCCCTGGACAGGGAAGCACAGATACGCAGTATTTT
TRBJ2-3 | many | TRBV28 | NA | CASSLEDTQYF | TGTGCCAGCAGTTTGGAGGATACGCAGTATTTT
TRBJ1-2 | NA | TRBV7-9 | NA | CASSFETGENYGYTF | TGTGCCAGCAGCTTCGAGACCGGGGAGAACTATGGCTACACCTTC
TRBJ2-1 | many | TRBV12-3/TRBV12-4 | NA | CASIPNGRNNEQFF | TGTGCCAGCATCCCGAATGGCCGTAACAATGAGCAGTTCTTC
TRBJ1-2 | NA | TRBV29-1 | TRBD1 | CSVADQGVNYGYTF | TGCAGCGTTGCAGATCAGGGGGTGAATTATGGCTACACCTTC
TRBJ2-3 | many | TRBV29-1 | NA | CSVEGSGADTQYF | TGCAGCGTTGAAGGATCGGGGGCAGATACGCAGTATTTT
TRBJ2-7 | many | TRBV27 | TRBD1 | CASSLSWSAGGPLGNEQYF | TGTGCCAGCAGTTTATCGTGGAGCGCAGGGGGTCCCCTCGGGAACGAGCAGTACTTC
TRBJ2-7 | many | TRBV3-1 | NA | CASSQDTGSRQDF | TGTGCCAGCAGCCAAGATACCGGGTCCCGGCAGGACTTC
TRBJ1-4 | many | TRBV6-1 | TRBD1 | CASIRQGGNEKLFF | TGTGCCAGCATCAGACAGGGAGGTAATGAAAAACTGTTTTTT
TRBJ1-2 | NA | TRBV20-1 | NA | CSARRGVLANYGYTF | TGCAGTGCTAGGAGGGGGGTTTTGGCTAACTATGGCTACACCTTC
TRBJ1-4 | NA | TRBV4-2 | NA | CASSQYSQGSNEKLFF | TGTGCCAGCAGCCAATATTCACAGGGCTCTAATGAAAAACTGTTTTTT
TRBJ1-4 | many | TRBV27 | TRBD1 | CASSSGGLEKLFF | TGTGCCAGCAGTTCAGGGGGCCTCGAAAAACTGTTTTTT
TRBJ2-1 | many | TRBV20-1 | NA | CSAPGAQSYNEQFF | TGCAGTGCCCCCGGGGCGCAGAGTTACAATGAGCAGTTCTTC
TRBJ1-4 | many | TRBV7-9 | NA | CASSLAGQTEKLFF | TGTGCCAGCAGCTTAGCCGGACAAACTGAAAAACTGTTTTTT
TRBJ2-1 | NA | TRBV6-2/TRBV6-3 | NA | CASSTRNLVRWSNEQFF | TGTGCCAGCAGTACCCGAAATCTAGTGAGGTGGAGCAATGAGCAGTTCTTC